This TCR beta chain was found in a study of T cells in Graves' hyperthyroidism and ophthalmopathy. Study context: Once the initial diagnosis was made, peripheral blood was obtained before any treatment.

Aged 18 to 65, the patients had hyperthyroidism that was newly diagnosed and had lasted under 2 months. The length of the CDR3 is 13 residues. Trimming took off 7 bases at V and 0 bases at J, with 12 bases between the two ends. Germline V gives CDR1 SQVTM, CDR2 ANQGSEA. Amplified regions were TCR beta CDR3 sequences from RNA transcripts. HTBI primers were used for first-round RT-PCR of the TCR CDR3. MiXCR was run by TCRdb on the multiplex PCR reads, yielding one entry per CDR3 protein. The table records about 720,000 distinct CDR3 sequences, roughly 20% of them present only once. V and J are TRBV29-1 and TRBJ1-1; maybe TRBD1 (6 bases). This receptor was identified in a woman between 50 and 59 years old with Graves' hyperthyroidism that later progressed to Graves' ophthalmopathy. The sample comprised blood. The CDR3 protein is CSAIGQLNTEAFF. The CDR3 DNA reads TGCAGCGCCATCGGACAGTTGAACACTGAAGCTTTCTTT.